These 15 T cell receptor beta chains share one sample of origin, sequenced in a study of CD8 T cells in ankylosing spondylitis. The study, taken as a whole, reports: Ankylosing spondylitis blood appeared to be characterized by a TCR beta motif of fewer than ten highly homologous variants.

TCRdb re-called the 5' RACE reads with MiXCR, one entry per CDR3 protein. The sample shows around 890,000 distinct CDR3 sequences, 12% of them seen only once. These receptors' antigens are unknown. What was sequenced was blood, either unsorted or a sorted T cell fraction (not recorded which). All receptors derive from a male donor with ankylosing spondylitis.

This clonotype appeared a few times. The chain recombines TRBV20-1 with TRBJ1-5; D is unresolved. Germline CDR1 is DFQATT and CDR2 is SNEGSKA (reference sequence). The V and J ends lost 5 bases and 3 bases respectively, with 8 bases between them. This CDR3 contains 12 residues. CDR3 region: CSALQNNQPQHF. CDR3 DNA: TGCAGTGCTCTACAGAACAATCAGCCCCAGCATTTT.

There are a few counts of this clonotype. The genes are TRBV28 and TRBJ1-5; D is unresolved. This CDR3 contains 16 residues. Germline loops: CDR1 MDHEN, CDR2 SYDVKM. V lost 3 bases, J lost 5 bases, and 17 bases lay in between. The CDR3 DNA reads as TGTGCCAGCAGTTTGTATCCCGGGGTTCCCCATCAGCCCCAGCATTTT. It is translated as CASSLYPGVPHQPQHF.

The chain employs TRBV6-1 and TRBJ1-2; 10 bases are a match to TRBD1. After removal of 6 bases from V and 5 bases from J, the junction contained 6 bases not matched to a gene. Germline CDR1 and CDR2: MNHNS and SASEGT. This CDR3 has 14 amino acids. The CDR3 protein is CASSPDRGLYGYTF. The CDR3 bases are TGTGCCAGCAGCCCTGACAGGGGGCTATATGGCTACACCTTC.

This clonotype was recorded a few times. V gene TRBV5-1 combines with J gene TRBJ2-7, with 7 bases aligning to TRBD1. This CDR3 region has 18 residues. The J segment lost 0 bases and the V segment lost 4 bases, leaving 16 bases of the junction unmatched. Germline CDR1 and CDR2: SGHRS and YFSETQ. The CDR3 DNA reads TGCGCCAGCAGCCTCCGGTCACTATCGACAGGGAGCTCCTACGAGCAGTACTTC. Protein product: CASSLRSLSTGSSYEQYF.

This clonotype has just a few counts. The CDR3 here is CASSLFPGGSSYNEQFF. CDR3 nucleotide sequence: TGTGCCAGCAGTTTATTCCCCGGGGGGAGCTCCTACAATGAGCAGTTCTTC. This chain connects TRBV27 to TRBJ2-1; the match to TRBD2 covers 7 bases. The CDR3 runs 17 residues. The junction had 6 bases not matched to a gene; V was cut back by 1 base and J by 0 bases. Germline V gene sequence: CDR1 MNHEY, CDR2 SMNVEV (reference sequence).

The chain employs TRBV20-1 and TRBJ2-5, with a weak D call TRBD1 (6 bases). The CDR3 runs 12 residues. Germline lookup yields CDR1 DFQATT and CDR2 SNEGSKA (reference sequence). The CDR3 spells CRPRGLGETQYF. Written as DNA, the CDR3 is TGCAGGCCCAGGGGCCTAGGAGAGACCCAGTACTTC.

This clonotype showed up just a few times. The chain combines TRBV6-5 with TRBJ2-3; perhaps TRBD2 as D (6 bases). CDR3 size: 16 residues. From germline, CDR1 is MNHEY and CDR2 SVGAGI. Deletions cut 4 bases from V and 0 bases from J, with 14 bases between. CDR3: CASSSAGGESTDTQYF. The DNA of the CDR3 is TGTGCCAGCAGTTCCGCGGGCGGGGAGAGCACAGATACGCAGTATTTT.

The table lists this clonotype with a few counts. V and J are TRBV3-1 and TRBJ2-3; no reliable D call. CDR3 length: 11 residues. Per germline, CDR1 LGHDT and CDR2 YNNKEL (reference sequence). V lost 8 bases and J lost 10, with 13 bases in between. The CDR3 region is CASQGRGAQYF. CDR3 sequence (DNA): TGTGCCAGCCAAGGAAGAGGTGCGCAGTATTTT.

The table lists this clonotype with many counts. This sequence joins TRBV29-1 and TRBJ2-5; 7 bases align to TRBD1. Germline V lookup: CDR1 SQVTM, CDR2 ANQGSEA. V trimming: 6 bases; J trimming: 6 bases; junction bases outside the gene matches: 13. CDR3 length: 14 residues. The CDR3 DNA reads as TGCAGCGTGGGCCGACAGGGAGCGGAACAGACCCAGTACTTC. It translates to CSVGRQGAEQTQYF.

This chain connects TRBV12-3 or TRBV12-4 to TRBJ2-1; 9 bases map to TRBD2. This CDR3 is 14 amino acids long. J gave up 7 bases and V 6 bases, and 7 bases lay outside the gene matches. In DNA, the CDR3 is TGTGCCAGCAGCCAGCGGGAGGCGGGGAATGAGCAGTTCTTC. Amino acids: CASSQREAGNEQFF.

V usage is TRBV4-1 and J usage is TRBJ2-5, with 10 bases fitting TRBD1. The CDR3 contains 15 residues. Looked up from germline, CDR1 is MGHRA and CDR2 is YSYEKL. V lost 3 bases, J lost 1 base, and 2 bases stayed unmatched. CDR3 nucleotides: TGCGCCAGCAGCCATGGACAGGGGGTCCAAGAGACCCAGTACTTC. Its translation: CASSHGQGVQETQYF.

CDR3 loop: CASVQGSRYEQYF. CDR3 DNA sequence: TGTGCCAGCGTGCAGGGGTCGCGCTACGAGCAGTACTTC. The chain uses TRBV2 and TRBJ2-7, with TRBD1 as a possible D gene (6 bases). Between the trimmed V and J ends, which lost 8 bases and 3 bases, there was a span of 14 bases. The CDR3 is made up of 13 amino acids. Germline CDR1 and CDR2: SNHLY and FYNNEI.

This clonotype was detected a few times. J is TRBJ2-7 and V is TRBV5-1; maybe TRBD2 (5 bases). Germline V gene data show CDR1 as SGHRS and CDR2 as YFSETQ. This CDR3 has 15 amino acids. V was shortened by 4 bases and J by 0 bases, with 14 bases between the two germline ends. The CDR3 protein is CASSPGVAGSYEQYF. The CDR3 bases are TGCGCCAGCAGCCCCGGAGTCGCGGGCTCCTACGAGCAGTACTTC.

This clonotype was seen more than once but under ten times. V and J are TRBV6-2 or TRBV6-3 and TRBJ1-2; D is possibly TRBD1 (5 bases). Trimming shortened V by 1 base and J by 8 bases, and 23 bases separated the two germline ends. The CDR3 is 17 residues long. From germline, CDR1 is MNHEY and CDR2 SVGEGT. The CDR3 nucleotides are TGTGCCAGCAGTTACTTCCCACCGACAGATCTCTATGGAGGCTACACCTTC. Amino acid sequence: CASSYFPPTDLYGGYTF.

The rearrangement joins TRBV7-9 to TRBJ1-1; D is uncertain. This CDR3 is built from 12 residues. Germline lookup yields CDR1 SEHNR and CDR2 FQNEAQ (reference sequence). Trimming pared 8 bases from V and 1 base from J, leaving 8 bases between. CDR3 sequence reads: CASPDGNTEAFF. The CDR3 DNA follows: TGTGCCAGCCCAGACGGGAACACTGAAGCTTTCTTT.